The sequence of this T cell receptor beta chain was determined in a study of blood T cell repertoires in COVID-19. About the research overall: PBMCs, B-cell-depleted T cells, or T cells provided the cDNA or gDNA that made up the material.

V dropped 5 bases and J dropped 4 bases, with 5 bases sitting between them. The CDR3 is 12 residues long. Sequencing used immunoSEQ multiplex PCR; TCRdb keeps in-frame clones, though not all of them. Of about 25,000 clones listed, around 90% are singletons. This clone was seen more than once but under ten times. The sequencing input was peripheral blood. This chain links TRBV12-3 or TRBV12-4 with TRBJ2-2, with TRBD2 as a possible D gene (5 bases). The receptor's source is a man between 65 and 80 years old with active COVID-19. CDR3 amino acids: CASSRGTGELFF. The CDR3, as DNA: TGTGCCAGCAGTCGGGGCACCGGGGAGCTGTTTTTT.